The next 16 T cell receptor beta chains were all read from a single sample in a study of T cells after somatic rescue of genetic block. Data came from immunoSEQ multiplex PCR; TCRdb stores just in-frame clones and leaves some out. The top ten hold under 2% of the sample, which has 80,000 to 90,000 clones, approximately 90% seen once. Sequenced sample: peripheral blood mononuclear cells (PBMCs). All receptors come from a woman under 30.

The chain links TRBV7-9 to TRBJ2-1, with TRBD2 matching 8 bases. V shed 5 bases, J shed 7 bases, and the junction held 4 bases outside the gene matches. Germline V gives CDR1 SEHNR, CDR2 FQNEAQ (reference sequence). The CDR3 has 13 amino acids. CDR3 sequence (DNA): TGTGCCAGCAGCCAGGGACTAGATAATGAGCAGTTCTTC. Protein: CASSQGLDNEQFF.

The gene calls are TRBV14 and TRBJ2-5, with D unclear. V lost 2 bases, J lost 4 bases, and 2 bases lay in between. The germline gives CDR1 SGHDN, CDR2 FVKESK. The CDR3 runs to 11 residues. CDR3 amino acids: CASSQLETQYF. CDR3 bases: TGTGCCAGCAGCCAATTAGAGACCCAGTACTTC.

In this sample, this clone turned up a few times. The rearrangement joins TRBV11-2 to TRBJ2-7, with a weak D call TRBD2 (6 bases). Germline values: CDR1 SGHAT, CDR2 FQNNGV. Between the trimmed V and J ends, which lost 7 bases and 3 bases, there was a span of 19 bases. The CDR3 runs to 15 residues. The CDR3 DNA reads TGTGCCAGCAATCGGGCTAGCGCCCAATTCTACGAGCAGTACTTC. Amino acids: CASNRASAQFYEQYF.

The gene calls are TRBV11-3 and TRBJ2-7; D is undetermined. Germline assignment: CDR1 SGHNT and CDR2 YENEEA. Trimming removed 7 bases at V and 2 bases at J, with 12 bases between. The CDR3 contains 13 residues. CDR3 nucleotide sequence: TGTGCCAGCATGGAAGGTCGAGCCTACGAGCAGTACTTC. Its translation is CASMEGRAYEQYF.

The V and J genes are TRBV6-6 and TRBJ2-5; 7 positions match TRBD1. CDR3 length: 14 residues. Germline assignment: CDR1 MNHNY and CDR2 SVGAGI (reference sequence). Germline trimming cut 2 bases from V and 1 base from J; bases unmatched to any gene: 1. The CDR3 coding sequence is TGTGCCAGCAGTTACAGGGACAGCCAAGAGACCCAGTACTTC. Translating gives CASSYRDSQETQYF.

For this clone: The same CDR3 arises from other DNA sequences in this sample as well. CDR3 nucleotide sequence: TGTGCCAGCAGCGTAGGGTCTAGCGGGAGTACAGATACGCAGTATTTT. It codes for CASSVGSSGSTDTQYF. This rearrangement joins TRBV9 to TRBJ2-3; TRBD2 agrees at 10 bases. From germline, CDR1 is SGDLS and CDR2 YYNGEE. The CDR3 consists of 16 residues. J lost 3 bases, V lost 0 bases, and 4 bases had no gene match.

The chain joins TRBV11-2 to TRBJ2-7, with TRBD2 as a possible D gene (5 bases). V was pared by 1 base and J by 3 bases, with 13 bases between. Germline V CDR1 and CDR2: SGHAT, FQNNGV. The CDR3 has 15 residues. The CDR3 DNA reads TGTGCCAGCAGCTTAGGGGCAGGACTTATCTACGAGCAGTACTTC. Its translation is CASSLGAGLIYEQYF.

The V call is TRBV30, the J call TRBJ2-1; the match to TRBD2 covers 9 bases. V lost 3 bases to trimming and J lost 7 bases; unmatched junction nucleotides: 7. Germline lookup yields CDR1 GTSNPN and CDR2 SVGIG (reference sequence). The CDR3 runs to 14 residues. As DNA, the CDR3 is TGTGCCTGGAGCACGGCGGGAGGGCGTAATGAGCAGTTCTTC. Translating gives CAWSTAGGRNEQFF.

This chain's CDR3 is CATSRVSGRGTGELFF. The CDR3 region has the DNA TGTGCCACCAGCAGGGTTAGCGGGAGGGGCACCGGGGAGCTGTTTTTT. V and J are TRBV15 and TRBJ2-2, with 11 bases matching TRBD2. The V gene end was trimmed by 3 bases and the J gene end by 4 bases; junction bases not matched to a gene: 4. CDR1 LNHNV and CDR2 YYDKDF come from the germline V gene (reference sequence). The CDR3 extends over 16 amino acids.

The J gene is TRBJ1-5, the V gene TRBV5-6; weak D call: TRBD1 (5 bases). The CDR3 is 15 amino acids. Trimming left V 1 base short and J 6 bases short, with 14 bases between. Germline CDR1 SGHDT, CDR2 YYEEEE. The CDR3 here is CASSLSRVPSQPQHF. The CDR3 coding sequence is TGTGCCAGCAGCTTGTCCAGGGTTCCTAGTCAGCCCCAGCATTTT.

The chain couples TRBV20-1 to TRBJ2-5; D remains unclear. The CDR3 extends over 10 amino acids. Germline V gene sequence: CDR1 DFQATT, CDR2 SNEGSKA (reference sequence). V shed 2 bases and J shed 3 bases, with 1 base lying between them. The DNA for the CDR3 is TGCAGTGCTAGAAAAGAGACCCAGTACTTC. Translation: CSARKETQYF.

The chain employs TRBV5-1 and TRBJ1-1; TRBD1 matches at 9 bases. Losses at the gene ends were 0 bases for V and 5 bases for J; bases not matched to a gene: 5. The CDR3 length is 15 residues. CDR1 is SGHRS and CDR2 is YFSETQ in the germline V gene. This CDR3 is CASSLEGQGETEAFF. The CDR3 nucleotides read TGCGCCAGCAGCTTGGAGGGACAGGGAGAAACTGAAGCTTTCTTT. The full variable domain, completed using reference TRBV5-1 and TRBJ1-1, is KAGVTQTPRYLIKTRGQQVTLSCSPISGHRSVSWYQQTPGQGLQFLFEYFSETQRNKGNFPGRFSGRQFSNSRSEMNVSTLELGDSALYLCASSLEGQGETEAFFGQGTRLTVV.

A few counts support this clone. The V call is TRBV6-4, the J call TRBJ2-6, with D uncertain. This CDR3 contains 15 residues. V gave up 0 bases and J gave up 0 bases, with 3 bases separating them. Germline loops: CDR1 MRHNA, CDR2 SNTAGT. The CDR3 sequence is CASSDSSSGANVLTF. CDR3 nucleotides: TGTGCCAGCAGTGACTCCAGCTCTGGGGCCAACGTCCTGACTTTC.

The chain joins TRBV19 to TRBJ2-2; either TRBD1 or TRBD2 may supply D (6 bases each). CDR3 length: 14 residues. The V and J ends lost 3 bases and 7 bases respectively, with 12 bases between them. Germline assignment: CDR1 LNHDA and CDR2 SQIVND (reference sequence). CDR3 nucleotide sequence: TGTGCCAGTAGTATTACGGGGGCGGTCGGGGAGCTGTTTTTT. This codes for CASSITGAVGELFF.

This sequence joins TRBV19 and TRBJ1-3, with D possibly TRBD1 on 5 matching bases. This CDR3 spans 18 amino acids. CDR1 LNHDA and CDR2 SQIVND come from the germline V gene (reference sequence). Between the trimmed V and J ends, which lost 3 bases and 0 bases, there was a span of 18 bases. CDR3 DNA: TGTGCCAGTAGTATCGTGGCGGGGCACCCAAGCTCTGGAAACACCATATATTTT. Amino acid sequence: CASSIVAGHPSSGNTIYF.

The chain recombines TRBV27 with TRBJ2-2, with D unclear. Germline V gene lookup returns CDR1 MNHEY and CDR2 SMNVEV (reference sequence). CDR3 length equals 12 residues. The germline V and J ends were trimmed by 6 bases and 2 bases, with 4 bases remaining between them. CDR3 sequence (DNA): TGTGCCAGCAGGTTCAACACCGGGGAGCTGTTTTTT. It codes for CASRFNTGELFF.